This TCR beta chain originates from a study of cytomegalovirus exposure and HLA in healthy donors. Looking at the study overall: A prior analysis found some 110 million unique TCR beta sequences from some 200 million T cells.

Germline V CDR1 and CDR2: MNHEY, SVGAGI. CDR3 length equals 14 residues. V lost 6 bases, J lost 0 bases, and 9 bases lay in between. Study-wide findings and caveats: HLA-A and HLA-B allele assignments for most subjects were reportedly predicted accurately using TCR beta sequences.

The PCR contained 60 Vbeta and 13 Jbeta primers. Repertoires were generated with immunoSEQ multiplex PCR, while TCRdb's copy carries only in-frame clones and drops some. The sample lists roughly 160,000 clones; about 85% were seen once. With regard to this clone: Antigen unknown.

The chain links TRBV6-5 to TRBJ1-3; the D gene is possibly TRBD1 (5 bases). Specimen: PBMCs. The sequence came from a man between 25 and 39 years old in good health and CMV-seropositive. The DNA of the CDR3 is TGTGCCAGCAGGCCGGGACTCTCTGGAAACACCATATATTTT. It encodes CASRPGLSGNTIYF.